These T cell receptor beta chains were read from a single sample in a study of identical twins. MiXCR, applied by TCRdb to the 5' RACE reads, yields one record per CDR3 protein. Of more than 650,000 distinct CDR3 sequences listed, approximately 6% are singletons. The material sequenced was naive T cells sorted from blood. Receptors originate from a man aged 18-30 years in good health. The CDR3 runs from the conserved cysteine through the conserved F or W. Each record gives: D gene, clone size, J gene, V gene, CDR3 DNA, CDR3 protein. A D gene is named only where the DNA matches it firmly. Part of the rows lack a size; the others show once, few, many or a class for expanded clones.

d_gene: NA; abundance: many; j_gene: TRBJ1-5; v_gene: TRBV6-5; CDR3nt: TGTGCCAGCAGTTACTCGAAGGGCAATCAGCCCCAGCATTTT; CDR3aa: CASSYSKGNQPQHF
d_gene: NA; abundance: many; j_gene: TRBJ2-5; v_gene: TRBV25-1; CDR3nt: TGTGCCAGCAGTGAAGGAGGAGGAGAGACCCAGTACTTC; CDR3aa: CASSEGGGETQYF
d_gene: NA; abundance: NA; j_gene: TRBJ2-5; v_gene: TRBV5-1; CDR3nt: TGCGCCAGCAGCTTTAGTAGGGGGAAGGGGCAAGAGACCCAGTACTTC; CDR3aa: CASSFSRGKGQETQYF
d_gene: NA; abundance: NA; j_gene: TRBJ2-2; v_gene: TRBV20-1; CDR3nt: TGCAGTGCTAGAGATCAAAGGGGGGGAGGTACCGGGGAGCTGTTTTTT; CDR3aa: CSARDQRGGGTGELFF
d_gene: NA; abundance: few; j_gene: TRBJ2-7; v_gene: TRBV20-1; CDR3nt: TGCAGTGCTGGCTGGGCAGATGCCCCTAGAGAGCAGTACTTC; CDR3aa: CSAGWADAPREQYF
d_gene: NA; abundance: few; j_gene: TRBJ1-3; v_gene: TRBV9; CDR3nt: TGTGCCAGCTCCCGGGACGGCAGCTCTGGAAACACCATATATTTT; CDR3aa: CASSRDGSSGNTIYF
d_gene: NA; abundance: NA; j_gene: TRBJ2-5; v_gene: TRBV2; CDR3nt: TGTGCCAGCAAGGAGCGGTTAGAGTACCAAGAGACCCAGTACTTC; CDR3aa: CASKERLEYQETQYF
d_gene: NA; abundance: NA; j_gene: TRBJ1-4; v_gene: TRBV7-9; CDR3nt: TGTGCCAGCAGCTTATTTACCGATAATGAAAAACTGTTTTTT; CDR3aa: CASSLFTDNEKLFF
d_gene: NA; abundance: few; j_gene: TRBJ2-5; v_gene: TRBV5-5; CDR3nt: TGTGCCAGCAGCTTGGTTCCGAGAAACGGAAAAGAGACCCAGTACTTC; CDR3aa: CASSLVPRNGKETQYF
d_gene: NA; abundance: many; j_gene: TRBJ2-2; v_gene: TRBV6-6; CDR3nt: TGTGCCAGCACCCCCGGGGCCGGGGAGCTGTTTTTT; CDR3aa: CASTPGAGELFF
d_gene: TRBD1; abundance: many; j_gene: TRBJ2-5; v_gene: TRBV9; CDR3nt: TGTGCCAGCAGCGTAGGGACAGGGGGACAAGAGACCCAGTACTTC; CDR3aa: CASSVGTGGQETQYF
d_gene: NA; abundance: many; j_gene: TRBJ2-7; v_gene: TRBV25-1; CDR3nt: TGTGCCAGCAGCAACCTAGTGGCCTACGAGCAGTACTTC; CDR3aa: CASSNLVAYEQYF
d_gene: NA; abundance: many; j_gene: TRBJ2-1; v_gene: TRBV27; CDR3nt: TGTGCCAGCAGTTCGACGATTAACAATGAGCAGTTCTTC; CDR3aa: CASSSTINNEQFF
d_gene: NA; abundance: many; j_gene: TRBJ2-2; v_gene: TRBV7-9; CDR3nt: TGTGCCAGCAGCTTATTCGGGCGAGCACCCACCACCGGGGAGCTGTTTTTT; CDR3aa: CASSLFGRAPTTGELFF
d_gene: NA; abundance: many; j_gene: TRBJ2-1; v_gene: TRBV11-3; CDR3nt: TGTGCCAGCAGCTTAAGTCAGGGGGAGCAGTTCTTC; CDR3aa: CASSLSQGEQFF
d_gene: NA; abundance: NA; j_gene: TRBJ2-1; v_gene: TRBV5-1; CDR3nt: TGCGCCAGCAGGGTAAGGAGCTCCTACAATGAGCAGTTCTTC; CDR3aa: CASRVRSSYNEQFF
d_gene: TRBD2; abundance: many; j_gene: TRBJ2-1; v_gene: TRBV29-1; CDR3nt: TGCAGCGCCCCAACTAGCGGGAGTGGCTCCTACAATGAGCAGTTCTTC; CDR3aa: CSAPTSGSGSYNEQFF
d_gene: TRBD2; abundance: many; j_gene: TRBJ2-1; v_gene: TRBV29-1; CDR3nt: TGCAGCGTTGTGGTTGGGGGGGGTGAGCAGTTCTTC; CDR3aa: CSVVVGGGEQFF
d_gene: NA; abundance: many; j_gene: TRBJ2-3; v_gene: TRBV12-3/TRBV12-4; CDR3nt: TGTGCCAGCAGCTTCCGTTCCACAGATACGCAGTATTTT; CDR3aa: CASSFRSTDTQYF
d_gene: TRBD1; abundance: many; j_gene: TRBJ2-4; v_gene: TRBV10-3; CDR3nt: TGTGCCATTGGACAGGAAAACATTCAGTACTTC; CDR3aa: CAIGQENIQYF
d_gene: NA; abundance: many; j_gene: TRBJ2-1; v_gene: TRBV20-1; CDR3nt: TGCAGTGCTACGGGGACTCGGTTCTACAATGAGCAGTTCTTC; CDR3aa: CSATGTRFYNEQFF
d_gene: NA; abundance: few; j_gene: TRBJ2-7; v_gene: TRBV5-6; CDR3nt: TGTGCCAGCAGCTTGGCGCAGGAATACGAGCAGTACTTC; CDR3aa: CASSLAQEYEQYF
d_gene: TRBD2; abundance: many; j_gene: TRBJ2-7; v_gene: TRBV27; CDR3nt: TGTGCCAGCAGCACTGGACTAGCGAGCCACGAGCAGTACTTC; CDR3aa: CASSTGLASHEQYF
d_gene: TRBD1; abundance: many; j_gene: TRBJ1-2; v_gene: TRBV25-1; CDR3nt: TGTGCCAGCAGTGGACAGGGAGGAAGGTATGGCTACACCTTC; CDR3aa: CASSGQGGRYGYTF
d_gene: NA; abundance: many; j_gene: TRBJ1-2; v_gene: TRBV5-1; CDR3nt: TGCGCCAGCAGCTTGGGATCGGAGAACTATGGCTACACCTTC; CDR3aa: CASSLGSENYGYTF
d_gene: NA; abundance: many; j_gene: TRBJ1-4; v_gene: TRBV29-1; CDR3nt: TGCAGCGGCCAAAGGGGCGACGAAAAACTGTTTTTT; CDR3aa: CSGQRGDEKLFF
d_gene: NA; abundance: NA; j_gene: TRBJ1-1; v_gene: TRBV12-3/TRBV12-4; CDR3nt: TGTGCCAGCAGTTTAGCGGGAGGAATGAACACTGAAGCTTTCTTT; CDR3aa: CASSLAGGMNTEAFF
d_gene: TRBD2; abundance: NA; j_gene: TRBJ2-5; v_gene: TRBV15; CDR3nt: TGTGCCACCAGCAGAGGGGCCATGACTAGCGGGAGGCGAGAGACCCAGTACTTC; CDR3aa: CATSRGAMTSGRRETQYF